These 32 T cell receptor beta chains were sequenced from one sample in a study of T cell changes during pregnancy in multiple sclerosis. The assay was immunoSEQ multiplex PCR, and TCRdb's table has in-frame clones only and misses some. The repertoire consists of some 41,000 clones, with roughly 87% occurring once and the leading ten covering approximately 1.2%. The sample was CD4+ T cells from peripheral blood mononuclear cells, taken after pregnancy. These receptors were collected from a female donor with multiple sclerosis, enrolled in a pregnancy study.

The chain's CDR3 is CASSVQGAVYGYTF. The CDR3, as DNA: TGTGCCAGTAGTGTTCAGGGGGCTGTCTATGGCTACACCTTC. This rearrangement joins TRBV19 to TRBJ1-2; 8 nucleotides agree with TRBD1. Germline-derived CDR1 and CDR2 are LNHDA and SQIVND (reference sequence). The CDR3 consists of 14 residues. With V trimmed by 5 bases and J by 4 bases, 6 bases remained unmatched.

The rearrangement joins TRBV10-3 to TRBJ2-5, with a possible D match to TRBD2 (5 bases). Per germline, CDR1 ENHRY and CDR2 SYGVKD. The ends were cut back, 8 bases at V and 3 bases at J, with 10 bases in the middle. The length of the CDR3 is 12 residues. The DNA of the CDR3 is TGTGCCATCGGAGAGGGAGAAGAGACCCAGTACTTC. Protein: CAIGEGEETQYF.

The V and J genes are TRBV10-1 and TRBJ2-3; possible D gene TRBD1, 5 bases. This CDR3 contains 14 residues. CDR1 and CDR2 from the germline V gene are WNHNN and SYGVQD (reference sequence). V was shortened by 3 bases and J by 6 bases, with 13 bases between the two germline ends. The CDR3 is CASSEGGSGDTQYF. CDR3 DNA: TGCGCCAGCAGTGAAGGTGGATCAGGGGATACGCAGTATTTT.

This clone has only a few counts. The chain has TRBV6-4 and TRBJ1-2; no definite D call. The CDR3 runs 13 residues. Trimming removed 2 bases from V and 2 bases from J, with 6 bases in between. Germline CDR1 MRHNA, CDR2 SNTAGT. The CDR3 loop is CASSDKENYGYTF. The CDR3 DNA reads as TGTGCCAGCAGTGACAAGGAGAACTATGGCTACACCTTC.

The gene calls are TRBV28 and TRBJ2-5, with TRBD2 matching over 10 bases. J gave up 7 bases and V 3 bases, and 11 bases lay outside the gene matches. The length of the CDR3 is 16 residues. Germline lookup yields CDR1 MDHEN and CDR2 SYDVKM. The CDR3 is CASSFQLAGTGGTQYF. The CDR3 coding sequence is TGTGCCAGCAGTTTTCAACTAGCGGGAACTGGGGGGACCCAGTACTTC.

This rearrangement joins TRBV2 to TRBJ1-1; D might be TRBD1 (6 bases). The V gene's germline CDR1 is SNHLY and CDR2 FYNNEI. With 5 bases removed from V and 4 bases from J, the gap between germline ends came to 11 bases. The CDR3 is 13 residues long. CDR3 DNA: TGTGCCAGCAGTCCTGGACAGAGCACTGAAGCTTTCTTT. Protein product: CASSPGQSTEAFF.

This clone was counted only a few times. The J gene is TRBJ1-2, the V gene TRBV6-4, with TRBD1 matching over 8 bases. Germline V CDR1 and CDR2: MRHNA, SNTAGT. V lost 2 bases, J lost 1 base, and 6 bases stayed unmatched. The CDR3 loop spans 16 amino acids. Here the CDR3 reads CASSDRSGGDNYGYTF. CDR3 coding DNA: TGTGCCAGCAGTGACAGGTCAGGGGGCGATAACTATGGCTACACCTTC.

This clone showed up just once. The rearrangement uses TRBV5-4 and TRBJ2-1; 7 nucleotides line up with TRBD2. The trim removed 0 bases at V and 7 bases at J, leaving 1 base unmatched. The germline CDR1 and CDR2 sequences are SGHNT and YYREEE (reference sequence). This CDR3 contains 13 residues. The DNA of the CDR3 is TGTGCCAGCAGCTTGGGCGGGAGTAATGAGCAGTTCTTC. This codes for CASSLGGSNEQFF. Variable domain in full (rest from reference TRBV5-4 and TRBJ2-1): ETGVTQSPTHLIKTRGQQVTLRCSSQSGHNTVSWYQQALGQGPQFIFQYYREEENGRGNFPPRFSGLQFPNYSSELNVNALELDDSALYLCASSLGGSNEQFFGPGTRLTVL.

This rearrangement joins TRBV5-1 to TRBJ2-7, with D possibly matching TRBD2 (6 bases). The CDR3 length is 15 residues. The germline gives CDR1 SGHRS, CDR2 YFSETQ. The germline V and J ends were trimmed by 4 bases and 3 bases, with 17 bases remaining between them. CDR3 bases: TGCGCCAGCAGCCAGACGCGATCCGGGAGCTACGAGCAGTACTTC. It encodes CASSQTRSGSYEQYF.

This clone was observed a few times. The chain combines TRBV30 with TRBJ1-5; D uncertain. Trimming removed 0 bases at V and 4 bases at J, with 16 bases between. CDR3 length equals 16 residues. Per germline, CDR1 GTSNPN and CDR2 SVGIG (reference sequence). As DNA, the CDR3 is TGTGCCTGGAGTGTATTAGGCAACGGGAGGAATCAGCCCCAGCATTTT. As protein: CAWSVLGNGRNQPQHF.

The rearrangement joins TRBV4-3 to TRBJ2-1, with 7 bases matching TRBD2. The germline V gene has CDR1 LGHNA and CDR2 YSLEER. The CDR3 contains 14 residues. V was clipped by 1 base and J by 6 bases; unmatched bases: 3. CDR3 coding DNA: TGCGCCAGCAGCCAAGGGCTAGCGGTCAATGAGCAGTTCTTC. This gives the protein CASSQGLAVNEQFF.

V gene TRBV10-3 combines with J gene TRBJ2-7, with a weak D call TRBD1 (6 bases). Germline V CDR1 and CDR2: ENHRY, SYGVKD. V was clipped by 6 bases and J by 3 bases, with 6 bases between them. The CDR3 is 11 amino acids. The CDR3 DNA reads as TGTGCCATCAGGGACAGCTACGAGCAGTACTTC. This translates into CAIRDSYEQYF.

Comments on this clone: This sample also contains other DNA sequences that code for the same CDR3. The chain combines TRBV18 with TRBJ2-7; TRBD1 matches 7 bases. V was clipped by 2 bases and J by 2 bases; unmatched bases: 3. This CDR3 comprises 14 residues. The germline CDR1 and CDR2 sequences are KGHSH and LQKENI. The CDR3 region is CASSPSQGAYEQYF. The CDR3 DNA follows: TGTGCCAGCTCACCAAGCCAGGGGGCCTACGAGCAGTACTTC.

J is TRBJ2-5 and V is TRBV7-2; 7 positions match TRBD1. Per germline, CDR1 SGHTA and CDR2 FQGNSA. The CDR3 has 17 residues. V gave up 5 bases and J gave up 5 bases; unmatched junction bases: 17. CDR3 DNA sequence: TGTGCCAGCAGCAACCGGGACAGAGGACCTTTGCGGGAGACCCAGTACTTC. It translates to CASSNRDRGPLRETQYF.

The CDR3 sequence: CASSLWATGHAGELFF. CDR3 DNA sequence: TGTGCCAGCAGCTTGTGGGCGACAGGGCACGCCGGGGAGCTGTTTTTT. The J gene is TRBJ2-2, the V gene TRBV5-6; 7 bases agree with TRBD1. CDR3 size: 16 residues. Germline V gene sequence: CDR1 SGHDT, CDR2 YYEEEE. Trimming cost V 1 base and J 6 bases; bases outside gene matches: 9.

This chain's CDR3 is CASSSHGLAGLEQFF. The CDR3 DNA follows: TGTGCCAGCAGCTCTCATGGGCTAGCGGGACTTGAGCAGTTCTTC. The chain carries TRBV7-9 and TRBJ2-1, with TRBD2 matching 9 bases. Per germline, CDR1 SEHNR and CDR2 FQNEAQ (reference sequence). V lost 4 bases to trimming and J lost 9 bases; unmatched junction nucleotides: 10. The CDR3 sequence is 15 residues long.

The chain combines TRBV30 with TRBJ2-5; D unresolved. V was shortened by 1 base and J by 2 bases, with 17 bases between the two germline ends. The CDR3 spans 16 residues. The germline V gene encodes CDR1 GTSNPN and CDR2 SVGIG (reference sequence). CDR3 amino acids: CAWSGQITQFQETQYF. The CDR3 DNA reads as TGTGCCTGGAGTGGTCAGATCACACAATTTCAAGAGACCCAGTACTTC.

The V call is TRBV6-6, the J call TRBJ2-3; a possible D gene is TRBD2 (5 bases). V gave up 2 bases and J gave up 0 bases, with 6 bases separating them. Per the germline V gene, CDR1 is MNHNY and CDR2 is SVGAGI (reference sequence). This CDR3 region has 14 residues. This CDR3 reads CASSYEGSTDTQYF. The CDR3 DNA reads TGTGCCAGCAGTTACGAGGGTAGCACAGATACGCAGTATTTT.

The gene calls are TRBV5-1 and TRBJ1-1, with TRBD1 as a possible D gene (5 bases). The CDR3 contains 14 residues. V was cut by 7 bases and J by 1 base, with 14 bases left in between. Germline V lookup: CDR1 SGHRS, CDR2 YFSETQ. The CDR3 protein is CASRGDWGNTEAFF. The CDR3, as DNA: TGCGCCAGCCGGGGGGATTGGGGGAACACTGAAGCTTTCTTT. Variable domain in full (rest from reference TRBV5-1 and TRBJ1-1): KAGVTQTPRYLIKTRGQQVTLSCSPISGHRSVSWYQQTPGQGLQFLFEYFSETQRNKGNFPGRFSGRQFSNSRSEMNVSTLELGDSALYLCASRGDWGNTEAFFGQGTRLTVV.

The chain carries TRBV21-1 and TRBJ1-5; TRBD1 is the table's D call, not checked against the DNA. TRBV21-1 is a listed pseudogene. CDR3 length: 15 residues. CDR3 residues: CASSKQDTTNQPQHF. The CDR3 bases are TGTGCCAGCAGCAAACAGGACACAACAAATCAGCCCCAGCATTTT.

The chain joins TRBV5-1 to TRBJ2-3; TRBD1 aligns across 10 bases. The V and J ends lost 4 bases and 4 bases, in that order; junction bases with no gene match: 6. The CDR3 length is 15 residues. The V gene's germline CDR1 is SGHRS and CDR2 YFSETQ. The CDR3 loop is CASSGGQGQADTQYF. In nucleotides, the CDR3 is TGCGCCAGCAGCGGGGGACAGGGGCAGGCAGATACGCAGTATTTT.

The V and J genes are TRBV28 and TRBJ2-5; D is possibly TRBD2 (5 bases). The CDR3 totals 14 residues. The ends were cut back, 7 bases at V and 2 bases at J, with 14 bases in the middle. The germline CDR1 and CDR2 sequences are MDHEN and SYDVKM. This CDR3 is CASTRPAEQETQYF. The CDR3 nucleotides are TGTGCCAGCACCCGGCCAGCGGAACAAGAGACCCAGTACTTC.

V gene TRBV19 combines with J gene TRBJ1-3; unclear D gene. Germline V gene sequence: CDR1 LNHDA, CDR2 SQIVND (reference sequence). The CDR3 extends over 13 amino acids. Between the trimmed V and J ends, which lost 1 base and 4 bases, there was a span of 5 bases. CDR3 in amino acids: CASSIALGNTIYF. The CDR3 DNA is TGTGCCAGTAGTATAGCCCTCGGAAACACCATATATTTT.

J is TRBJ2-7 and V is TRBV5-5; weak D call: TRBD1 (6 bases). The germline V gene has CDR1 SGHKS and CDR2 YYEKEE (reference sequence). V lost 0 bases and J lost 4, with 17 bases in between. The CDR3 covers 16 residues. CDR3 sequence (DNA): TGTGCCAGCAGCTTGGGGACAGCACTTCACTTATACGAGCAGTACTTC. Residues: CASSLGTALHLYEQYF.

The genes are TRBV7-3 and TRBJ2-1; tentative D call: TRBD2 (5 bases). V was shortened by 1 base and J by 4 bases, with 8 bases between the two germline ends. The germline CDR1 and CDR2 sequences are SGHTA and FQGTGA. This CDR3 comprises 14 residues. The CDR3 reads CASSLISGYNEQFF. CDR3 DNA sequence: TGTGCCAGCAGCTTAATAAGCGGTTACAATGAGCAGTTCTTC.

The V gene is TRBV19, the J gene TRBJ2-2; a weak D match, TRBD2 (5 bases). The V end lost 7 bases, the J end lost 3 bases, and 12 bases lay between the germline ends. CDR1 and CDR2 from the germline V gene are LNHDA and SQIVND (reference sequence). There are 14 residues in the CDR3. CDR3 DNA: TGTGCCAGTAAGAGGGAGAGGGACACCGGGGAGCTGTTTTTT. This sequence encodes CASKRERDTGELFF.

The rearrangement uses TRBV18 and TRBJ1-1, with 8 bases that match TRBD1. From germline, CDR1 is KGHSH and CDR2 LQKENI. With V trimmed by 5 bases and J by 1 base, 3 bases remained unmatched. This CDR3 is built from 14 residues. In DNA form, the CDR3 reads TGTGCCAGCTCAATGGACAGGGCGAACACTGAAGCTTTCTTT. Translation: CASSMDRANTEAFF.

The J gene is TRBJ2-7, the V gene TRBV5-4, with 13 positions matching TRBD2. Germline V CDR1 and CDR2: SGHNT, YYREEE (reference sequence). After removal of 4 bases from V and 5 bases from J, the junction contained 9 bases not matched to a gene. This CDR3 contains 16 residues. The CDR3 protein is CASSHGLAGDGNEQYF. The CDR3 coding sequence is TGTGCCAGCAGCCACGGACTAGCGGGAGATGGGAACGAGCAGTACTTC.

V usage is TRBV9 and J usage is TRBJ2-7; 9 bases are shared with TRBD2. CDR1 SGDLS and CDR2 YYNGEE come from the germline V gene. V shed 0 bases, J shed 5 bases, and the junction held 6 bases outside the gene matches. This CDR3 comprises 15 residues. For the CDR3, the DNA is TGTGCCAGCAGCGTAGTGGGCGGGAGGGCCGACGAGCAGTACTTC. Encoded protein: CASSVVGGRADEQYF.

The chain links TRBV5-6 to TRBJ1-2; TRBD1 aligns across 7 bases. Per germline, CDR1 SGHDT and CDR2 YYEEEE. Trimming at V came to 4 bases and at J to 0 bases, leaving 3 bases not matched to a gene. The CDR3 extends over 14 amino acids. The CDR3 DNA sequence: TGTGCCAGCAGCCGGGACAGAGCTAACTATGGCTACACCTTC. It codes for CASSRDRANYGYTF.

The chain combines TRBV12-5 with TRBJ1-2; maybe TRBD1 (6 bases). V was trimmed by 1 base and J by 8 bases, leaving 17 bases between them. This CDR3 is built from 15 residues. Germline-derived CDR1 and CDR2 are LGHNT and FRNRAP. In DNA form, the CDR3 reads TGTGCTAGTGGTTTGGCGGGGGGCCCAGCGCGGGGCTACACCTTC. It specifies CASGLAGGPARGYTF.

The J gene is TRBJ1-1, the V gene TRBV11-2; TRBD1 might be the D (6 bases). The CDR3 length is 12 residues. V was cut by 5 bases and J by 6 bases, with 10 bases left in between. Germline V gene lookup returns CDR1 SGHAT and CDR2 FQNNGV. Written as DNA, the CDR3 is TGTGCCAGCAGCACTGACAGGCCTGAAGCTTTCTTT. Its translation: CASSTDRPEAFF. Filled out from reference TRBV11-2 and TRBJ1-1, the complete variable domain reads EAGVAQSPRYKIIEKRQSVAFWCNPISGHATLYWYQQILGQGPKLLIQFQNNGVVDDSQLPKDRFSAERLKGVDSTLKIQPAKLEDSAVYLCASSTDRPEAFFGQGTRLTVV.